These T cell receptor beta chains were read from a single sample in a study of Ad26.COV2.S vaccination and SARS-CoV-2 variants. The repertoire was sequenced with immunoSEQ multiplex PCR; TCRdb's copy has only in-frame clones and lacks some. The sample lists hundreds of thousands of clones, 80% to 90% occurring once. The sample in question was peripheral blood, obtained in a trial of Ad26.COV2.S vaccine versus placebo. All receptors come from a person between 18 and 65 years old who received the Ad26.COV2.S COVID-19 vaccine or a placebo. The CDR3 runs from the conserved cysteine through the conserved F or W. D genes are given only for firm matches. For some rows the clone size is stated as once, few or many, or as a class when expanded; others skip it.

clone_size	v_call	j_call	d_call	cdr3_nt	cdr3_aa
-	TRBV7-6	TRBJ1-5	-	TGTGCCAGCAGCGAATCAGGGAATAGCAATCAGCCCCAGCATTTT	CASSESGNSNQPQHF
-	TRBV5-6	TRBJ2-7	-	TGTGCCAGCAGCTTTCTGGCCGGTGCCGAGCAGTACTTC	CASSFLAGAEQYF
-	TRBV7-9	TRBJ2-7	TRBD1	TGTGCCAGCAGTTCTCCGGGACAGGTGGCCTTGGAGCAGTACTTC	CASSSPGQVALEQYF
-	TRBV27	TRBJ2-3	TRBD1	TGTGCCAGCAGTCCCGGGACAGGGGGCAAGTATTTT	CASSPGTGGKYF
-	TRBV29-1	TRBJ2-3	-	TGCAGCACTTGGGGGGAAGGTGGAGCAGATACGCAGTATTTT	CSTWGEGGADTQYF
-	TRBV6-5	TRBJ1-6	TRBD1	TGTGCCAGCAGCAACCTAAGGGACAGGAATTCACCCCTCCACTTT	CASSNLRDRNSPLHF
-	TRBV5-1	TRBJ1-1	-	TGCGCCAGCAGCTTGAACAGGGAGAGTAACACTGAAGCTTTCTTT	CASSLNRESNTEAFF
-	TRBV19	TRBJ1-2	TRBD1	TGTGCCAGTAGTATAGACAGGGGGCCTTATGGCTACACCTTC	CASSIDRGPYGYTF
few	TRBV7-8	TRBJ2-7	-	TGTGCCAGCAGCTTCGGGACGTCTGACTACGAGCAGTACTTC	CASSFGTSDYEQYF
once	TRBV27	TRBJ1-1	TRBD1	TGTGCCAGCAGTCGAACCCCCGGACAGGGGAGCACTGAAGCTTTCTTT	CASSRTPGQGSTEAFF
-	TRBV15	TRBJ2-7	-	TGTGCCACCAGCAGATTAGTGAAATCCCCCTACGAGCAGTACTTC	CATSRLVKSPYEQYF
-	TRBV30	TRBJ2-3	-	TGTGCCTGGAGTTTCGGGACGGGCGGTACAGATACGCAGTATTTT	CAWSFGTGGTDTQYF
-	TRBV27	TRBJ2-4	-	TGTGCCAGCAGTTTACATTGGGCCAAAAACATTCAGTACTTC	CASSLHWAKNIQYF
-	TRBV5-5	TRBJ2-7	TRBD1	TGTGCCAGCAGCTTGAGGGACAGGGGTTACTACGAGCAGTACTTC	CASSLRDRGYYEQYF
-	TRBV15	TRBJ1-2	-	TGTGCCACCGGGGCTAACTATGGCTACACCTTC	CATGANYGYTF
-	TRBV5-4	TRBJ1-4	TRBD1	TGTGCCAGCAGCTTGAAGGACAGGGGTGGTGAAAAACTGTTTTTT	CASSLKDRGGEKLFF
-	TRBV4-2	TRBJ2-3	TRBD2	TGTGCCAGCAGCCAAGATCCGGGGGGGGCCTATACGCAGTATTTT	CASSQDPGGAYTQYF
-	TRBV7-6	TRBJ2-7	-	TGTGCCAGCAGCTTAGGGGGGACATTGGCCTACGAGCAGTACTTC	CASSLGGTLAYEQYF
-	TRBV29-1	TRBJ1-2	-	TGCAGCGTTGAAGATGGGGCAGACCCTAACTATGGCTACACCTTC	CSVEDGADPNYGYTF
-	TRBV30	TRBJ2-3	TRBD1	TGTGCCTGGAGAGTCGGGACAGGGTGGTTGGATACGCAGTATTTT	CAWRVGTGWLDTQYF
-	TRBV3-1/TRBV3-2	TRBJ1-5	TRBD1	TGTGCCAGCAGCCAAGGGACAGGGCATCAGCCCCAGCATTTT	CASSQGTGHQPQHF
-	TRBV6-5	TRBJ2-7	-	TGTGCCAGCAACCCCAAGGAGAGTTGGGAGCAGTACTTC	CASNPKESWEQYF
-	TRBV20-1	TRBJ1-1	-	TGCAGTGCTAGTTACACTGAAGCTTTCTTT	CSASYTEAFF
few	TRBV27	TRBJ1-5	-	TGTGCCAGCAGCCTAAAAAGGAGCAATCAGCCCCAGCATTTT	CASSLKRSNQPQHF
-	TRBV6-2/TRBV6-3	TRBJ1-5	TRBD1	TGTGCCAGCAGCCGGGACAGGGTTGATCAGCCCCAGCATTTT	CASSRDRVDQPQHF
-	TRBV7-2	TRBJ2-7	-	TGTGCCAGCAGCTTAGTTTGGGACAACTCCTACGAGCAGTACTTC	CASSLVWDNSYEQYF
-	TRBV4-1	TRBJ1-2	-	TGCGCCAGCAGCCTCTTCCTACAGGACAGTCTCTATGGCTACACCTTC	CASSLFLQDSLYGYTF
once	TRBV4-2	TRBJ2-5	-	TGTGCCAGCAGCCAAGGGTCGGGCCCAGCGGAGACCCAGTACTTC	CASSQGSGPAETQYF
-	TRBV7-2	TRBJ2-1	TRBD2	TGTGCCAGCAGCCCCAGTGGGACTAGCGGGGGAGGCAATGAGCAGTTCTTC	CASSPSGTSGGGNEQFF
-	TRBV2	TRBJ1-1	-	TGTGCCAGCAGTGAATCAATGGGAGGGATTGCCACTGAAGCTTTCTTT	CASSESMGGIATEAFF